This is a list of T cell receptor beta chains from one sample in a study of T-cell reconstitution after alpha-beta-depleted transplantation in children. TCRdb re-called the PCR reads with MiXCR, one entry per CDR3 protein. This table holds about 20,000 distinct CDR3 sequences, 13% found once. Sequencing was performed on PBMCs, mostly from graft donor cells, taken 60 days after TCRalphabeta/CD19-depleted stem cell transplant. These receptors all stem from a female patient aged 2-10 years who had a stem cell transplant for congenital amegakaryocytic thrombocytopenia, so the T cells may come from the graft donor. Each CDR3 is given with its conserved first and last residue. A D gene is named only where the DNA matches it firmly. Size is stated for part of the rows, as once, few or many counts, or as a class when the clone is expanded.

CDR3 | DNA | J | V | size | D
CATSRDPIADEQFF | TGTGCCACCAGCAGAGATCCTATAGCGGATGAGCAGTTCTTC | TRBJ2-1 | TRBV15 | many | .
CASCQSRDSGYGYTF | TGTGCCAGCTGCCAATCCAGGGACAGCGGCTATGGCTACACCTTC | TRBJ1-2 | TRBV3-1 | . | TRBD1
CSVLGTQGSTDTQYF | TGCAGCGTCCTCGGAACCCAAGGATCCACAGATACGCAGTATTTT | TRBJ2-3 | TRBV29-1 | medium-sized | .
CASRGDAAAEQYF | TGTGCCAGCAGGGGGGACGCAGCGGCCGAGCAGTACTTC | TRBJ2-7 | TRBV2 | many | .
CASSLTSIIADTQYF | TGTGCCAGCAGCTTGACCTCTATTATAGCAGATACGCAGTATTTT | TRBJ2-3 | TRBV7-2 | many | .
CSRKEGVWQYF | TGCAGTCGGAAAGAAGGCGTCTGGCAGTATTTT | TRBJ2-3 | TRBV20-1 | many | .
CASSLLGGQADTQYF | TGTGCCAGCAGCTTATTGGGGGGCCAGGCAGATACGCAGTATTTT | TRBJ2-3 | TRBV7-2 | . | .
CASSFGTRRYETQYF | TGCGCCAGCAGCTTCGGGACTAGGAGGTATGAGACCCAGTACTTC | TRBJ2-5 | TRBV5-1 | many | TRBD2
CASSLDTAFASYEQYF | TGTGCCAGCAGCTTGGACACAGCGTTCGCCTCCTACGAGCAGTACTTC | TRBJ2-7 | TRBV5-5 | many | .
CASSYYTGELFF | TGTGCCAGCAGTTACTACACCGGGGAGCTGTTTTTT | TRBJ2-2 | TRBV12-3/TRBV12-4 | many | .
CASSLIGRKGNEQFF | TGTGCCAGCAGCTTAATCGGGAGAAAAGGCAATGAGCAGTTCTTC | TRBJ2-1 | TRBV7-8 | many | .
CASSLGILAEAFF | TGTGCCAGCAGCTTAGGTATCTTGGCTGAAGCTTTCTTT | TRBJ1-1 | TRBV7-8 | few | .
CASKLDISEKLFF | TGTGCCAGCAAATTAGACATTAGCGAAAAACTGTTTTTT | TRBJ1-4 | TRBV28 | . | .
CSAFEDWNYGYTF | TGCAGTGCTTTCGAGGACTGGAACTATGGCTACACCTTC | TRBJ1-2 | TRBV20-1 | many | .
CASSQDRAGTLTGNTIYF | TGTGCCAGCAGCCAAGATAGGGCGGGTACACTTACAGGAAACACCATATATTTT | TRBJ1-3 | TRBV4-2 | many | .
CSASPDRQGRKETQYF | TGCAGTGCTAGTCCCGACCGACAGGGGAGAAAAGAGACCCAGTACTTC | TRBJ2-5 | TRBV20-1 | many | TRBD1
CASSHAGQGDAEAFF | TGCGCCAGCAGCCATGCCGGACAGGGAGACGCTGAAGCTTTCTTT | TRBJ1-1 | TRBV4-1 | . | TRBD1
CASSPASGGTNEQFF | TGTGCCAGCAGCCCGGCTTCGGGGGGTACCAATGAGCAGTTCTTC | TRBJ2-1 | TRBV7-2 | many | TRBD2
CASSLRLAGESSYEQYF | TGTGCCAGCAGCCTAAGACTAGCGGGAGAGAGTAGCTACGAGCAGTACTTC | TRBJ2-7 | TRBV7-9 | many | TRBD2
CASKGTRQETQYF | TGCGCCAGCAAAGGCACCCGACAAGAGACCCAGTACTTC | TRBJ2-5 | TRBV5-1 | large | .
CATTGGAVGETQYF | TGTGCCACTACCGGGGGAGCCGTGGGAGAGACCCAGTACTTC | TRBJ2-5 | TRBV6-2/TRBV6-3 | few | .
CASSPPGHHPSSGEQYF | TGCGCCAGCAGCCCTCCGGGACATCATCCTTCCTCGGGAGAGCAGTACTTC | TRBJ2-7 | TRBV5-1 | . | .
CASSWWGGGTNEQFF | TGTGCCAGCAGTTGGTGGGGGGGAGGGACAAATGAGCAGTTCTTC | TRBJ2-1 | TRBV28 | . | .
CATSRVGGTDTQYF | TGTGCCACCAGCAGAGTAGGAGGGACAGATACGCAGTATTTT | TRBJ2-3 | TRBV15 | medium-sized | .
CASSLGAGGLQETQYF | TGCGCCAGCAGCCTTGGAGCGGGAGGTCTCCAGGAGACCCAGTACTTC | TRBJ2-5 | TRBV5-1 | many | TRBD2
CASSLGSSGNTIYF | TGTGCCAGCAGTTTGGGGAGCTCTGGAAACACCATATATTTT | TRBJ1-3 | TRBV28 | many | .
CASSHPGETQYF | TGTGCCAGCTCGCACCCAGGGGAGACCCAGTACTTC | TRBJ2-5 | TRBV18 | few | .
CASSSIAGGREQFF | TGTGCCAGCAGTTCTATAGCGGGTGGGAGGGAGCAGTTCTTC | TRBJ2-1 | TRBV12-3/TRBV12-4 | many | TRBD2
CATKTGTSGRGSYNEQFF | TGTGCCACCAAGACCGGGACTAGCGGGAGAGGGTCCTACAATGAGCAGTTCTTC | TRBJ2-1 | TRBV10-3 | many | TRBD2
CASSPPTGAPDTQYF | TGTGCCAGCTCACCACCTACCGGAGCCCCAGATACGCAGTATTTT | TRBJ2-3 | TRBV18 | . | .
CSVSGQGTPFDTF | TGCAGCGTCTCCGGACAGGGGACCCCCTTTGACACCTTC | TRBJ1-2 | TRBV29-1 | many | TRBD1
CASRTAGASTDTQYF | TGTGCCAGCAGAACAGCGGGGGCTAGCACAGATACGCAGTATTTT | TRBJ2-3 | TRBV28 | many | TRBD2
CASSFGVSRNTIYF | TGTGCCAGCAGTTTCGGGGTGTCTAGAAACACCATATATTTT | TRBJ1-3 | TRBV12-3/TRBV12-4 | many | .
CASSLWEVNTGELFF | TGCGCCAGCAGCTTGTGGGAGGTGAACACCGGGGAGCTGTTTTTT | TRBJ2-2 | TRBV5-1 | many | .
CASSLTSGRGGANVLTF | TGTGCCAGCAGCTTAACTAGCGGGAGGGGAGGGGCCAACGTCCTGACTTTC | TRBJ2-6 | TRBV7-3 | many | TRBD2
CASTEFRYEQFF | TGTGCCAGCACGGAGTTTAGGTATGAGCAGTTCTTC | TRBJ2-1 | TRBV2 | many | .
CASSPTEVRTYGYTF | TGCGCCAGCAGCCCAACAGAAGTGCGAACATATGGCTACACCTTC | TRBJ1-2 | TRBV5-1 | many | .
CASSLYRHNSPLHF | TGTGCCAGCAGCTTATACAGACATAATTCACCCCTCCACTTT | TRBJ1-6 | TRBV11-2 | many | .
CAISDKGEAFF | TGTGCCATCAGTGATAAAGGAGAAGCTTTCTTT | TRBJ1-1 | TRBV10-3 | many | .